These 4 T cell receptor beta chains came from one sample sequenced in a study of graft-versus-host responses after intestinal transplantation. Clones were sequenced by immunoSEQ multiplex PCR, and TCRdb holds only the in-frame ones, with some missing. The sample carries 90,000 to 150,000 clones, 90% to 95% recorded once. These receptors are not linked to any known antigen. This specimen was unstimulated CD4+ T cells sorted from spleen or lymph node cells, taken before intestinal transplant. These receptors all come from a human donor who received an intestinal transplant.

J is TRBJ2-3 and V is TRBV25-1, with D hard to call. The CDR3 consists of 13 residues. The ends were cut back, 3 bases at V and 2 bases at J, with 6 bases in the middle. Looked up from germline, CDR1 is MGHDK and CDR2 is SYGVNS. This CDR3 is CASSDSYTDTQYF. CDR3 in DNA: TGTGCCAGCAGTGATTCGTACACAGATACGCAGTATTTT.

V usage is TRBV5-6 and J usage is TRBJ2-1, with TRBD2 matching 14 bases. The CDR3 runs to 17 residues. Germline V CDR1 and CDR2: SGHDT, YYEEEE. V dropped 1 base and J dropped 9; count of bases not matched to a gene: 9. CDR3 DNA sequence: TGTGCCAGCAGCTTGTCCCCGGGACTAGCGGGAGCCTTTGAGCAGTTCTTC. Amino acids: CASSLSPGLAGAFEQFF.

This clone showed up just once. The chain employs TRBV28 and TRBJ1-2, with TRBD1 matching 7 bases. CDR3 size: 14 residues. After removal of 6 bases from V and 2 bases from J, the junction contained 6 bases not matched to a gene. Per germline, CDR1 MDHEN and CDR2 SYDVKM. The DNA of the CDR3 is TGTGCCAGCAGACCTCCGGGACAGAACTATGGCTACACCTTC. This codes for CASRPPGQNYGYTF.

The chain recombines TRBV27 with TRBJ1-1, with TRBD1 matching 7 bases. Germline V CDR1 and CDR2: MNHEY, SMNVEV (reference sequence). This CDR3 spans 14 amino acids. Trimming cost V 8 bases and J 2 bases; bases outside gene matches: 8. This CDR3 is CASRQGYGNTEAFF. The CDR3 DNA is TGTGCCAGCCGACAGGGTTATGGAAACACTGAAGCTTTCTTT.